Each of the 7 T cell receptor beta chains below was sequenced from the same sample in a study of cytomegalovirus exposure and HLA in healthy donors. It was with 60 Vbeta and 13 Jbeta primers that the PCR ran. Assay: immunoSEQ multiplex PCR; the TCRdb copy retains only in-frame clones and omits some. The sample gives 40,000 to 45,000 clones, around three quarters of which show up once; roughly 1.4% is in the top ten. The specimen was PBMCs. These receptors all come from a man aged 25 to 45 in good health and CMV-seronegative.

The chain employs TRBV25-1 and TRBJ1-5, with D unclear. This CDR3 contains 14 residues. The V end was cut by 1 base, the J end by 7 bases, with 11 bases between. Germline values: CDR1 MGHDK, CDR2 SYGVNS. The CDR3, as DNA: TGTGCCAGCAGTGAATCTCTGGGAGAGCAGCCCCAGCATTTT. Residues: CASSESLGEQPQHF.

The rearrangement uses TRBV20-1 and TRBJ2-5; D unclear. The CDR3 contains 10 residues. Germline-derived CDR1 and CDR2 are DFQATT and SNEGSKA (reference sequence). Trimming took 3 bases from V and 5 from J, leaving 4 bases between them. The CDR3 sequence is CSASIETQYF. CDR3 DNA: TGCAGTGCTAGCATTGAGACCCAGTACTTC.

This clone has just one count. The junction and the germline gene differ at one end; a read error may be behind it. The sample contains more than one DNA sequence encoding this CDR3. This chain uses TRBV28 with TRBJ2-7, with D possibly being TRBD1 (5 bases). Germline V gene sequence: CDR1 MDHEN, CDR2 SYDVKM. The CDR3 sequence is 19 residues long. The CDR3 loop is CASSSHTSTEDHHSYEQYF. As DNA, the CDR3 is TGTGCCAGCAGTTCACACACCTCGACAGAGGACCACCACTCCTACGAGCAATACTTC. The full variable domain, with the rest looked up from reference TRBV28 and TRBJ2-7, is DVKVTQSSRYLVKRTGEKVFLECVQDMDHENMFWYRQDPGLGLRLIYFSYDVKMKEKGDIPEGYSVSREKKERFSLILESASTNQTSMYLCASSSHTSTEDHHSYEQYFGPGTRLTVT.

The V call is TRBV6-5, the J call TRBJ1-4; D is unresolved. Germline CDR1 reads MNHEY; CDR2 reads SVGAGI. Trimming removed 5 bases from V and 8 bases from J, with 9 bases in between. This CDR3 spans 12 amino acids. The CDR3 region is CASSVSVEKLFF. The CDR3 DNA sequence: TGTGCCAGCAGTGTCTCTGTGGAAAAACTGTTTTTT.

V is TRBV7-9 and J is TRBJ1-1; 7 bases match TRBD1. V shed 5 bases and J 5 bases; nucleotides not matched to a gene: 14. The CDR3 has 16 amino acids. The germline CDR1 and CDR2 sequences are SEHNR and FQNEAQ (reference sequence). The CDR3 DNA is TGTGCCAGCAGCCCCAGCAGGGGGTTAGTGAGGACTGAAGCTTTCTTT. As protein: CASSPSRGLVRTEAFF.

The chain employs TRBV11-2 and TRBJ2-7; 10 nucleotides agree with TRBD2. The CDR3 extends over 14 amino acids. V gave up 3 bases and J gave up 9 bases; unmatched junction bases: 8. CDR1 is SGHAT, CDR2 FQNNGV, per germline. CDR3 residues: CASSFSGTSVLQYF. The CDR3 DNA is TGTGCCAGCAGCTTTAGCGGGACTAGCGTTTTGCAGTACTTC.

The chain is built from TRBV5-1 and TRBJ2-1; 16 bases are a match to TRBD2. CDR3 size: 18 residues. Germline V lookup: CDR1 SGHRS, CDR2 YFSETQ. V dropped 3 bases and J dropped 0; count of bases not matched to a gene: 3. CDR3 region: CASSWGTSGRDSYNEQFF. The DNA for the CDR3 is TGCGCCAGCAGCTGGGGGACTAGCGGGAGGGACTCCTACAATGAGCAGTTCTTC.